This T cell receptor (beta chain) is from a study of control samples from healthy donors and cancer patients. The V segment lost 2 bases and the J segment 4 bases; nucleotides outside the gene matches: 5. Germline V gives CDR1 KGHDR, CDR2 SFDVKD. This CDR3 has 15 residues. TCRdb's copy holds only in-frame clones and misses some; the assay was immunoSEQ multiplex PCR. The sample includes roughly 400,000 clones, 75% to 95% seen only once; the top ten take 5.5% to 7.5%. The clonotype was recovered from a man aged 35 to 55 with head and neck cancer. The specimen was PBMCs. The chain has TRBV24-1 and TRBJ2-3, with TRBD2 identical over 7 bases. The CDR3 spells CATSDSGTNSDTQYF. In DNA form, the CDR3 reads TGTGCCACCAGTGATTCCGGGACTAATTCAGATACGCAGTATTTT.